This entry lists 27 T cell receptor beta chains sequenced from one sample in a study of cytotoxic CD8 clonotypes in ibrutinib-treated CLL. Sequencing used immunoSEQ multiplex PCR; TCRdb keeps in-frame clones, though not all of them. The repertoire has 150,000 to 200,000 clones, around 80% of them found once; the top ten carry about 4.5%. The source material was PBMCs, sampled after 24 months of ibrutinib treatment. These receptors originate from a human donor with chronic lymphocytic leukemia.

In DNA, the CDR3 is TGTGCCAGCAGCCAAGCACCCTGGACAGCTTCTAACTATGGCTACACCTTC. Translating gives CASSQAPWTASNYGYTF. The chain uses TRBV14 and TRBJ1-2; D may be TRBD1 (6 bases). The CDR3 has 17 residues. V was trimmed by 1 base and J by 0 bases, leaving 15 bases between them. The germline gives CDR1 SGHDN, CDR2 FVKESK.

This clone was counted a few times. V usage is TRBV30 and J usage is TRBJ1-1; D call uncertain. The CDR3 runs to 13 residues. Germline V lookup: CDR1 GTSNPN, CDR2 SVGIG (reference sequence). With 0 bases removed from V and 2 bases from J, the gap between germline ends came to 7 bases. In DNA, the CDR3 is TGTGCCTGGAGTGTAGATAGAAACACTGAAGCTTTCTTT. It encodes CAWSVDRNTEAFF.

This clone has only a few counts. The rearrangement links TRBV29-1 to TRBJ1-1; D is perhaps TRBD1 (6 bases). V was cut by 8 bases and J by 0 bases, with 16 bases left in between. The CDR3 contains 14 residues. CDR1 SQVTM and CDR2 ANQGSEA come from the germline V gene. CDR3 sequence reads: CSSITGTLNTEAFF. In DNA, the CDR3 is TGCAGCTCGATAACCGGGACACTGAACACTGAAGCTTTCTTT.

The CDR3 spells CASSPGFGGTLEAFF. The CDR3 DNA sequence: TGTGCCAGCAGTCCAGGGTTCGGGGGGACTTTAGAAGCTTTCTTT. V gene TRBV6-5 combines with J gene TRBJ1-1; perhaps TRBD1 as D (5 bases). Germline lookup yields CDR1 MNHEY and CDR2 SVGAGI. This CDR3 region has 15 residues. Between the trimmed V and J ends, which lost 5 bases and 8 bases, there was a span of 21 bases.

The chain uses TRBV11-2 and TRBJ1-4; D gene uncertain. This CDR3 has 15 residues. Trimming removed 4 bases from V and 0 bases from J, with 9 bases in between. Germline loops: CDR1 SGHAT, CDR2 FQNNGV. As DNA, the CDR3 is TGTGCCAGCAGCTCGTCCCCAACAACTAATGAAAAACTGTTTTTT. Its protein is CASSSSPTTNEKLFF.

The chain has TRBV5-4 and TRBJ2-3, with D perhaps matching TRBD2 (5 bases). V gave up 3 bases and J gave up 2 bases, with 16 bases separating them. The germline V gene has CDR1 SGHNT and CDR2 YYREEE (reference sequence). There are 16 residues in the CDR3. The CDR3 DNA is TGTGCCAGCAGCTCCGGGGTCCCAGACCTCACAGATACGCAGTATTTT. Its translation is CASSSGVPDLTDTQYF. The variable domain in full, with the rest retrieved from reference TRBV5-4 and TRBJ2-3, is ETGVTQSPTHLIKTRGQQVTLRCSSQSGHNTVSWYQQALGQGPQFIFQYYREEENGRGNFPPRFSGLQFPNYSSELNVNALELDDSALYLCASSSGVPDLTDTQYFGPGTRLTVL.

CDR3 sequence (DNA): TGTGCCAGCAGCTCTGGACAGGGCAATCAGCCCCAGCATTTT. Its protein product is CASSSGQGNQPQHF. The rearrangement joins TRBV28 to TRBJ1-5; 7 nucleotides agree with TRBD1. There are 14 residues in the CDR3. J gave up 2 bases and V 6 bases, and 4 bases lay outside the gene matches. Germline V CDR1 and CDR2: MDHEN, SYDVKM. Using reference TRBV28 and TRBJ1-5 for the parts outside the CDR3, the full variable domain is DVKVTQSSRYLVKRTGEKVFLECVQDMDHENMFWYRQDPGLGLRLIYFSYDVKMKEKGDIPEGYSVSREKKERFSLILESASTNQTSMYLCASSSGQGNQPQHFGDGTRLSIL.

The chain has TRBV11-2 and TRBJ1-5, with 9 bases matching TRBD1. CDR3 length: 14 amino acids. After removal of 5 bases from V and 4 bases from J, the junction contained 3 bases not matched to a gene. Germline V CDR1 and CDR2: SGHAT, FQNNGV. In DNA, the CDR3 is TGTGCCAGCAGCCAGGGACAGGGAAATCAGCCCCAGCATTTT. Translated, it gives CASSQGQGNQPQHF.

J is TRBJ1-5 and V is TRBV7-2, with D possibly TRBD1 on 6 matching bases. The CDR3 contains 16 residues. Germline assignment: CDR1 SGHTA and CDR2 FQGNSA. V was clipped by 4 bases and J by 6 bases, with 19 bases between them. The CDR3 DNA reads TGTGCCAGCAGCTGGGGCGGAGGGGGGGGTGGTCAGCCCCAGCATTTT. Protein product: CASSWGGGGGGQPQHF.

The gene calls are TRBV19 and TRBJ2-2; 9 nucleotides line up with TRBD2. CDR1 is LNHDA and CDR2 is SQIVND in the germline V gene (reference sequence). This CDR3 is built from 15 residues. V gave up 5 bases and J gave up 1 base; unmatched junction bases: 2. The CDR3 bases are TGTGCCAGTAGTCTTAGCGGGAGGAACACCGGGGAGCTGTTTTTT. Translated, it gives CASSLSGRNTGELFF.

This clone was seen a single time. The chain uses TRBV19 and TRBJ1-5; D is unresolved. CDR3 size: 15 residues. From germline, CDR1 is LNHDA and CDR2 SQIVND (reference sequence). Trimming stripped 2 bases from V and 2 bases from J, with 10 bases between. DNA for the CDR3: TGTGCCAGTAGTATAAGGCCTGAGGGCAATCAGCCCCAGCATTTT. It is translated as CASSIRPEGNQPQHF.

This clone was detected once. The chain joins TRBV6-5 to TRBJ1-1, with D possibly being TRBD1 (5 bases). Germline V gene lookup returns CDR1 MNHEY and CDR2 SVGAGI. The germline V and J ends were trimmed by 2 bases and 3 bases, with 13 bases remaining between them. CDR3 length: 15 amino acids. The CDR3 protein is CASSYARGRDTEAFF. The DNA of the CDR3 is TGTGCCAGCAGTTACGCAAGGGGCAGGGACACTGAAGCTTTCTTT.

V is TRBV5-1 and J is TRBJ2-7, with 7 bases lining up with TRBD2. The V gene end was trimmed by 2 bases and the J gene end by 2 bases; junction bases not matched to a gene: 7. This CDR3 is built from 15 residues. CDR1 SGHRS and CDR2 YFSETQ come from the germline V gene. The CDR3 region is CASSFDPGLAYEQYF. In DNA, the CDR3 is TGCGCCAGCAGCTTTGACCCAGGACTAGCCTACGAGCAGTACTTC. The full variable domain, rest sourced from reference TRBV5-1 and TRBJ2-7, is KAGVTQTPRYLIKTRGQQVTLSCSPISGHRSVSWYQQTPGQGLQFLFEYFSETQRNKGNFPGRFSGRQFSNSRSEMNVSTLELGDSALYLCASSFDPGLAYEQYFGPGTRLTVT.

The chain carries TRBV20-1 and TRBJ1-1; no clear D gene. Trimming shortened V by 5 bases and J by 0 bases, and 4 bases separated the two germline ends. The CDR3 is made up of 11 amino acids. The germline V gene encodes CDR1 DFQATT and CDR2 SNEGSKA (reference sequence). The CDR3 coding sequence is TGCAGTGCTGGGTTGAACACTGAAGCTTTCTTT. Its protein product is CSAGLNTEAFF.

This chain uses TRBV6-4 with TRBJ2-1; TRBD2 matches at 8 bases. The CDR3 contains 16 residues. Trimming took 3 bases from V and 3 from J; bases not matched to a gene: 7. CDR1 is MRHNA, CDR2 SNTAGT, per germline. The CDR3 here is CASSDTAGGNYNEQFF. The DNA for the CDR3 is TGTGCCAGCAGTGATACGGCGGGAGGAAACTACAATGAGCAGTTCTTC.

The CDR3 sequence: CASSAGTGGRDEQFF. The CDR3 nucleotides read TGCGCCAGCAGCGCCGGGACAGGGGGTCGCGATGAGCAGTTCTTC. This chain links TRBV5-1 with TRBJ2-1; 11 positions agree with TRBD1. Germline V gives CDR1 SGHRS, CDR2 YFSETQ. CDR3 size: 15 residues. V lost 4 bases and J lost 8; bases outside the gene matches: 8.

The CDR3 DNA sequence: TGTGCCAGCAGCGACAAGTTAGCCGACTCTGAAGCTTTCTTT. This encodes CASSDKLADSEAFF. The J gene is TRBJ1-1, the V gene TRBV9; no reliable D call. V was shortened by 3 bases and J by 6 bases, with 15 bases between the two germline ends. This CDR3 has 14 amino acids. CDR1 is SGDLS and CDR2 is YYNGEE in the germline V gene. The whole variable domain, remainder taken from reference TRBV9 and TRBJ1-1, is DSGVTQTPKHLITATGQRVTLRCSPRSGDLSVYWYQQSLDQGLQFLIQYYNGEERAKGNILERFSAQQFPDLHSELNLSSLELGDSALYFCASSDKLADSEAFFGQGTRLTVV.

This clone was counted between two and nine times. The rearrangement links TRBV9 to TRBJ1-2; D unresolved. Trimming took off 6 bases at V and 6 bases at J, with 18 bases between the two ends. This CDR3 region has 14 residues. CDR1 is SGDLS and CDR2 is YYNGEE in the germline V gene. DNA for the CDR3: TGTGCCAGCAACACCCCCGAACAGCTCAATGGCTACACCTTC. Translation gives CASNTPEQLNGYTF.

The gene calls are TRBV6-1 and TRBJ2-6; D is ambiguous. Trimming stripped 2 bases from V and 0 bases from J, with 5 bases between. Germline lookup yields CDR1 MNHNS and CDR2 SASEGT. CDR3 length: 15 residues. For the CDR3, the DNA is TGTGCCAGCAGTGAACCCAGCTCTGGGGCCAACGTCCTGACTTTC. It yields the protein CASSEPSSGANVLTF.

The CDR3 loop reads CASSLQVSSHTF. CDR3 DNA sequence: TGTGCCAGCAGCCTACAGGTTTCGTCGCACACCTTC. The genes are TRBV11-2 and TRBJ1-2; the D gene is possibly TRBD1 (5 bases). The CDR3 consists of 12 residues. The germline V gene has CDR1 SGHAT and CDR2 FQNNGV. Trimming removed 5 bases from V and 12 bases from J, with 16 bases in between.

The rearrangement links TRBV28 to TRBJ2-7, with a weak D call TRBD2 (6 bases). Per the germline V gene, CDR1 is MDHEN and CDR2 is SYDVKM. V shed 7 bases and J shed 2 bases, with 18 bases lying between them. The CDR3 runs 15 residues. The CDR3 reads CASTTFGVAAYEQYF. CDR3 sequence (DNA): TGTGCCAGCACCACCTTCGGGGTAGCGGCCTACGAGCAGTACTTC.

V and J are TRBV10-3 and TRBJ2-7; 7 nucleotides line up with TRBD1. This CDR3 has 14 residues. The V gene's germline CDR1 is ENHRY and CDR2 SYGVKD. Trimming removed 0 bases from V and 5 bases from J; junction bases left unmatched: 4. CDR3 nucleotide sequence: TGTGCCATCAGTGAGTCCGGCAGGGGGAACGAGCAGTACTTC. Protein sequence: CAISESGRGNEQYF.

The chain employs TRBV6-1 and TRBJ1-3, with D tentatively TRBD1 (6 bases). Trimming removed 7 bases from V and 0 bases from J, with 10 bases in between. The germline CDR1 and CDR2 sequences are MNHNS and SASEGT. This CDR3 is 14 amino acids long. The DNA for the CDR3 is TGTGCCAGCACCCGAGGGGGCTCTGGAAACACCATATATTTT. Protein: CASTRGGSGNTIYF.

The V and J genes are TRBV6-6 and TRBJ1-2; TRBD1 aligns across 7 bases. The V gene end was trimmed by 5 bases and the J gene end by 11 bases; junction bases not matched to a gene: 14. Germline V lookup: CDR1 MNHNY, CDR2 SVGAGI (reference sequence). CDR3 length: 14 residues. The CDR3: CASSPPGDRLRYTF. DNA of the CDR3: TGTGCCAGCAGTCCGCCGGGGGACAGACTAAGGTACACCTTC.

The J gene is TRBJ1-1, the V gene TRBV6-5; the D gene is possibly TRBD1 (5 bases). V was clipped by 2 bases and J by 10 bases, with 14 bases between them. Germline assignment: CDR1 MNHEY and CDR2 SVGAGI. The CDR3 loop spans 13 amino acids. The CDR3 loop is CASSYLGRGGAFF. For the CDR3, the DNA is TGTGCCAGCAGTTACCTCGGGAGGGGTGGAGCTTTCTTT.

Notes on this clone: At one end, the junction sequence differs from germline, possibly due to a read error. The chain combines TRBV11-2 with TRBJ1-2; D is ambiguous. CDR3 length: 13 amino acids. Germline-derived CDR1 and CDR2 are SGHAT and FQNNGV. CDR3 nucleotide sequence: TGTGCCAGCAGCTACCCAGAAGACCCCCGAGTCGTCTTC. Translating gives CASSYPEDPRVVF.

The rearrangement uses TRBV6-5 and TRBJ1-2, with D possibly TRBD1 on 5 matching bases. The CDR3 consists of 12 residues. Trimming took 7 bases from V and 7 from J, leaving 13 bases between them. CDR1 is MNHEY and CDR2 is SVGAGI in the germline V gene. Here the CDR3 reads CASTLGTGGYTF. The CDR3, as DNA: TGTGCCAGCACTCTAGGGACTGGTGGCTACACCTTC.